This T cell receptor (beta chain) was identified during a study of blood T cell repertoires in COVID-19. In the study overall: In each case, the material was cDNA or gDNA derived from T cells, B-cell-depleted T cells, or PBMCs.

Profiling relied on immunoSEQ multiplex PCR, and the TCRdb table lists in-frame clones only, not all of them. The repertoire has about 130,000 clones, around four fifths of them found once; the top ten carry around 18%. The clonotype originates from a man of 80 years or more with acute or convalescent COVID-19. Specimen: peripheral blood.

CDR3 sequence: CATTYSGTGPYGYTF. The DNA for the CDR3 is TGTGCCACCACATACTCCGGGACAGGGCCCTATGGCTACACCTTC. The gene calls are TRBV6-6 and TRBJ1-2; 9 bases are a match to TRBD1. The V segment lost 10 bases and the J segment 4 bases; nucleotides outside the gene matches: 13. Per the germline V gene, CDR1 is MNHNY and CDR2 is SVGAGI (reference sequence). The length of the CDR3 is 15 residues.